This entry describes one T cell receptor beta chain. The antigen is unknown. The data stem from a study of OX40 agonist ivuxolimab in advanced cancers. Overall study results and limits: Expanded clones were, on average, more numerous among CD8+ T cells than CD4+.

Libraries were prepared by immunoSEQ multiplex PCR; TCRdb keeps only in-frame clonotypes and omits some of them. The top ten hold around 15% of the sample, which has more than 60,000 clones, over 75% seen once. V was trimmed by 4 bases and J by 8 bases, leaving 23 bases between them. The CDR3 spans 17 residues. Per the germline V gene, CDR1 is SGHVS and CDR2 is FQNEAQ. This clonotype was obtained from an adult with an advanced solid tumor such as melanoma, head and neck, liver or kidney cancer. This chain connects TRBV7-8 to TRBJ2-2, with D perhaps matching TRBD2 (6 bases). This specimen was CD4+ or CD8+ T cells sorted from blood, taken in a trial of the OX40 agonist ivuxolimab. CDR3 sequence: CASSSMRGFFQEGELFF. The CDR3 DNA reads TGTGCCAGCAGCTCTATGCGGGGATTTTTTCAGGAAGGGGAGCTGTTTTTT.